This TCR beta chain is from a study of control samples from healthy donors and cancer patients. TCRdb's table, derived via immunoSEQ multiplex PCR, lists solely in-frame clones and lacks some. The table records under 85,000 clones, roughly 94% of them present only once. Germline trimming cut 6 bases from V and 3 bases from J; bases unmatched to any gene: 4. Germline CDR1 is SQVTM and CDR2 is ANQGSEA. This CDR3 has 12 residues. The sequencing sample was made of blood. The V call is TRBV29-1, the J call TRBJ1-2; the match to TRBD1 covers 7 bases. This TCR derives from a woman in her thirties or forties in good health. CDR3 nucleotide sequence: TGCAGCGTCGACAGGGTTGACTATGGCTACACCTTC. Its translation: CSVDRVDYGYTF.